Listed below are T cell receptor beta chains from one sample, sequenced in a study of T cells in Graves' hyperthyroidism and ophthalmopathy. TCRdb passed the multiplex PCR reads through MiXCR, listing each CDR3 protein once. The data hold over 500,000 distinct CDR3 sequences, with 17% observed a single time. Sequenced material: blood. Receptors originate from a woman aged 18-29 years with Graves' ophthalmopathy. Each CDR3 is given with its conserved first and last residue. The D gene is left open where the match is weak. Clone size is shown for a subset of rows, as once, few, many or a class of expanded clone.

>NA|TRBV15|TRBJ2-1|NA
CATSRDPAEQFF
TGTGCCACCAGCCGGGACCCGGCCGAGCAGTTCTTC
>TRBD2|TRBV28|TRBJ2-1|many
CASSPGLAGGLNWEQFF
TGTGCCAGCAGCCCGGGACTAGCGGGAGGACTTAATTGGGAGCAGTTCTTC
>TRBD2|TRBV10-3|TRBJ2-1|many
CAISAGTSSSSYNEQFF
TGTGCCATCAGTGCTGGGACTAGCAGTAGCTCCTACAATGAGCAGTTCTTC
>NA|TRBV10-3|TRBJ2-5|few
CAIRIGRGAQETQYF
TGTGCCATCAGAATAGGGAGGGGGGCCCAAGAGACCCAGTACTTC
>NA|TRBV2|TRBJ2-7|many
CASSEGGDSYEQYF
TGTGCCAGCAGTGAAGGAGGGGACTCCTACGAGCAGTACTTC
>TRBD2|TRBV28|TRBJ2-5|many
CASSSRDYPGETQYF
TGTGCCAGCAGTAGCCGGGACTACCCGGGTGAGACCCAGTACTTC
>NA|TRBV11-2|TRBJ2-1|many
CASSSVGEQFF
TGTGCCAGCAGTTCCGTAGGGGAGCAGTTCTTC
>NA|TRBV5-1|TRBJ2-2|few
CASSFRIQGANTGELFF
TGCGCCAGCAGCTTCCGTATACAGGGCGCGAACACCGGGGAGCTGTTTTTT
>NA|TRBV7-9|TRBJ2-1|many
CASSPEGNNEQFF
TGTGCCAGCAGCCCAGAGGGAAACAATGAGCAGTTCTTC
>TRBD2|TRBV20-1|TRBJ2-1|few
CSITRLAGGNEQFF
TGCAGTATTACACGGCTAGCGGGGGGGAATGAGCAGTTCTTC
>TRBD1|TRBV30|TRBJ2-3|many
CAWSGTGTNTQYF
TGTGCCTGGAGTGGGACAGGGACAAATACGCAGTATTTT